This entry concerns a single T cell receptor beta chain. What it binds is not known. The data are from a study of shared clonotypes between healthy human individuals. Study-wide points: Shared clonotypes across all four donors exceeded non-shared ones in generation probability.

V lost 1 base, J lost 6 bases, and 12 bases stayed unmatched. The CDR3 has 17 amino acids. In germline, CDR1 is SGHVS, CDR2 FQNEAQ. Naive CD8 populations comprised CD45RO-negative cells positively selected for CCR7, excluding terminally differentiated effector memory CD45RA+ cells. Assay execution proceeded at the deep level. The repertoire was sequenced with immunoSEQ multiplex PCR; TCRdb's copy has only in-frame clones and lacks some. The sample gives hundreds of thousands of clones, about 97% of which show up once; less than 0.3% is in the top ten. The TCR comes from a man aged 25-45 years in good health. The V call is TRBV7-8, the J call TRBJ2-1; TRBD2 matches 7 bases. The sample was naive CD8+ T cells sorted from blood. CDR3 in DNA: TGTGCCAGCAGCTTAGAGAGGGGCGGGAGACTTATCAATGAGCAGTTCTTC. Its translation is CASSLERGGRLINEQFF.